What follows are 3 T cell receptor beta chains derived from one specimen sequenced in a study of blood T cell repertoires in COVID-19. Sequencing was performed with immunoSEQ multiplex PCR; in TCRdb, only in-frame clones are kept and a portion is missing. The sample yields 250,000 or so clones, over 80% seen once. Material: PBMCs or T cells enriched from blood (not recorded which). The receptors were sampled from a woman in her 30s who had been exposed to COVID-19.

V gene TRBV5-4 combines with J gene TRBJ2-2; 13 bases are a match to TRBD2. The germline gives CDR1 SGHNT, CDR2 YYREEE (reference sequence). J was trimmed by 6 bases and V by 4 bases; bases with no gene match: 6. CDR3 length: 16 amino acids. The CDR3 DNA reads as TGTGCCAGCAGCCCACTAGCGGGAGGGTCGCCCGGGGAGCTGTTTTTT. Amino acid sequence: CASSPLAGGSPGELFF. Full variable domain (remainder filled in from reference TRBV5-4 and TRBJ2-2): ETGVTQSPTHLIKTRGQQVTLRCSSQSGHNTVSWYQQALGQGPQFIFQYYREEENGRGNFPPRFSGLQFPNYSSELNVNALELDDSALYLCASSPLAGGSPGELFFGEGSRLTVL.

CDR3 sequence reads: CASSQIPRDTQYF. DNA for the CDR3: TGTGCCAGCAGTCAGATTCCGAGGGATACGCAGTATTTT. The chain joins TRBV6-5 to TRBJ2-3; D gene uncertain. This CDR3 comprises 13 residues. V was cut by 5 bases and J by 6 bases, with 12 bases left in between. Germline V gene sequence: CDR1 MNHEY, CDR2 SVGAGI.

CDR3 sequence (DNA): TGTGCCAGCAGCCCGCGGACTAGTCTCTACAATGAGCAGTTCTTC. Translated, it gives CASSPRTSLYNEQFF. The rearrangement links TRBV7-8 to TRBJ2-1, with TRBD2 matching over 7 bases. This CDR3 is 15 amino acids long. Germline V lookup: CDR1 SGHVS, CDR2 FQNEAQ. After removal of 5 bases from V and 3 bases from J, the junction contained 7 bases not matched to a gene.